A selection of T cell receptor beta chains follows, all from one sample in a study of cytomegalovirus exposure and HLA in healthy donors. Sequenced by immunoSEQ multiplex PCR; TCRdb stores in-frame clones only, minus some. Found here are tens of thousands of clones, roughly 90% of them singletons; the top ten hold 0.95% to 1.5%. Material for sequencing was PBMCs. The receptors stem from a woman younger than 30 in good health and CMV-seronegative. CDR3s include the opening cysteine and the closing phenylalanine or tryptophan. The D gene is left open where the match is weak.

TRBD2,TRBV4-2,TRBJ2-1,CASSQEWTSSFDEQFF
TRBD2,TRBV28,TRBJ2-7,CASSSGASGDDEQYF
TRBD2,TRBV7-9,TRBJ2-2,CASSLVLAVNTGELFF
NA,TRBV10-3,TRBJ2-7,CASNGGPVGQYF
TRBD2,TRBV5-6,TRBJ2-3,CASSLGLAGAPDTQYF
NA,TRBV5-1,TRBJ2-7,CASSLGQGREQYF
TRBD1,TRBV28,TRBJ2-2,CASSSNQDRGGGELFF
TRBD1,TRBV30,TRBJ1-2,CAWSVTGWYGYTF
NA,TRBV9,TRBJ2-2,CASSPRGSGNTGELFF
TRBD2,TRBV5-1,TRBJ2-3,CASSGGRAFSDTQYF
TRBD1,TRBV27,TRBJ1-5,CASSRQGGNQPQHF
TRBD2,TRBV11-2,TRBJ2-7,CASSPRTSATSYEQYF
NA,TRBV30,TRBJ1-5,CAWSGSSNQPQHF
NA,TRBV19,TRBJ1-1,CASSPLEGGLEAFF
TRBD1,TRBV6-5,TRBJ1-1,CASRGQGWAFF
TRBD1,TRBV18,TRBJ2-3,CASSPGQGGPDTQYF
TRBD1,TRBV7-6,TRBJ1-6,CASSARQGGYSPLHF
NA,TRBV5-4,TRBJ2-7,CASSLPGYEQYF
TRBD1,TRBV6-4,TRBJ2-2,CASSFDPGQGTGELFF
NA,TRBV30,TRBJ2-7,CAWRRTGDYEQYF
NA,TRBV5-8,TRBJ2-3,CASSLGRSSTDTQYF
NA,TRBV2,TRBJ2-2,CALRGGDNTGELFF
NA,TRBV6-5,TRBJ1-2,CASSYFGGQGYTF
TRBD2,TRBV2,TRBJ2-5,CASGRRASGPQETQYF
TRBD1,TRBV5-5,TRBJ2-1,CASSSQGAPYNEQFF
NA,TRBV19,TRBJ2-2,CASSIDRNTGELFF
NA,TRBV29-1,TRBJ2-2,CSVLRVGGTGELFF
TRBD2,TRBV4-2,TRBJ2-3,CASSQWASGRAAQYF
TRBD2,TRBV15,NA,CATSRGASGASYEQYF
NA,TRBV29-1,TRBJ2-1,CSAIWGGRHEQFF
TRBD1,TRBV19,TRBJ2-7,CASSHAGTGPYEQYF
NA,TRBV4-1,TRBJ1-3,CASSQLGASGNTIYF
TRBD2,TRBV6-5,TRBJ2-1,CASTRSGLAYNEQFF
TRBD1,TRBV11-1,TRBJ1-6,CASSDQGANSPLHF
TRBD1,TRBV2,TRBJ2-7,CASLEKDPHRGAEQYF
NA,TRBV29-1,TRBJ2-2,CSVEVAGATGELFF
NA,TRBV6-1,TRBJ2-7,CASDVNAGLYEQYF
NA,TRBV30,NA,CAWSVPGRHGNTIYF
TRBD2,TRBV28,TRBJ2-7,CASSPPRRTSGRAYEQYF